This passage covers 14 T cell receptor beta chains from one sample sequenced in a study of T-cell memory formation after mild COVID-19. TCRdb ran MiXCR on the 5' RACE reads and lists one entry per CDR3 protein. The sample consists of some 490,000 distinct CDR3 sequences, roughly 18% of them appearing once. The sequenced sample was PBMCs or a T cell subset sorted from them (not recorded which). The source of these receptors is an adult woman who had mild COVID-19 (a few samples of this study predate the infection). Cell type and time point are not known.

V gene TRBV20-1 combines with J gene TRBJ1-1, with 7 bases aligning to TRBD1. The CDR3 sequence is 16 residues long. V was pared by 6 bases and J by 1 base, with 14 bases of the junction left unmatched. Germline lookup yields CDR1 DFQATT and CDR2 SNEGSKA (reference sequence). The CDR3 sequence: CSAPPGRGRKNTEAFF. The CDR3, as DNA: TGCAGTGCCCCCCCGGGGAGGGGGCGGAAGAACACTGAAGCTTTCTTT.

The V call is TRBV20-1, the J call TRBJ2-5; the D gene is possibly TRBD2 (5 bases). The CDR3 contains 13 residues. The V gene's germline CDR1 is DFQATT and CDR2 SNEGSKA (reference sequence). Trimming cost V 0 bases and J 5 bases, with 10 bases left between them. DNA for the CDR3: TGCAGTGCTAGAGATGACTGGGAGGAGACCCAGTACTTC. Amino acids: CSARDDWEETQYF.

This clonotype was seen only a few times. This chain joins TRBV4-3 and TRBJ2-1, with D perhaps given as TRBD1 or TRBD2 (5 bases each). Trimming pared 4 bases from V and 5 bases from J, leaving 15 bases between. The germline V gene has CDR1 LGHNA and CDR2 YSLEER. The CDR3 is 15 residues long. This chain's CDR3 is CASSLQNRGDNEQFF. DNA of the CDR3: TGCGCCAGCAGCCTACAGAACCGGGGCGACAATGAGCAGTTCTTC.

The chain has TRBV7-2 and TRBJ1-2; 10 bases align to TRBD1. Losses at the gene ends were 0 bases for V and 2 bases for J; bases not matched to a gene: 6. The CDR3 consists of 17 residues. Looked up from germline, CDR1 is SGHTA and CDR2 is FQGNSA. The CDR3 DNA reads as TGTGCCAGCAGCTTAGCGGCCCCGGGACAGGGGAACTATGGCTACACCTTC. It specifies CASSLAAPGQGNYGYTF.

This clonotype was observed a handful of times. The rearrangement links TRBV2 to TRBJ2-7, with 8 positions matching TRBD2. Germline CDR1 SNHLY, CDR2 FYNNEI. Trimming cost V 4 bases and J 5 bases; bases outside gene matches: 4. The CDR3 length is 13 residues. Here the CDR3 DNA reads TGTGCCAGCAGTGGTCTAGCGGGCCACGAGCAGTACTTC. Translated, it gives CASSGLAGHEQYF.

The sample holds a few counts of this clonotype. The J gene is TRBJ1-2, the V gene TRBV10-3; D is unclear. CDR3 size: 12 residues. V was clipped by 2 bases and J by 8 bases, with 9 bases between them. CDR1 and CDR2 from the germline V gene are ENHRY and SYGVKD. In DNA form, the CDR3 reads TGTGCCATCAGTGAGAGAGGGATGGGCTACACCTTC. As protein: CAISERGMGYTF.

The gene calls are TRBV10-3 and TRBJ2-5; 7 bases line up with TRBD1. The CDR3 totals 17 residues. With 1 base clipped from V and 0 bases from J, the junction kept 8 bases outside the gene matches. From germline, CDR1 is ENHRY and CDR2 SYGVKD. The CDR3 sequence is CAISEWTGITNQETQYF. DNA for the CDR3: TGTGCCATCAGTGAGTGGACAGGAATTACGAACCAAGAGACCCAGTACTTC.

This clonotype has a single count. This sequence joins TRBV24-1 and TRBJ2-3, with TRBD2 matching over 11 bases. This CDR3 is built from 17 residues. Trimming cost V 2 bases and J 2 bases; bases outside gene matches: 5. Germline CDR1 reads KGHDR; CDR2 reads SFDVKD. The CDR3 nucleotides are TGTGCCACCAGTGATTGGGGACTAGCGGCAATCACAGATACGCAGTATTTT. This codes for CATSDWGLAAITDTQYF.

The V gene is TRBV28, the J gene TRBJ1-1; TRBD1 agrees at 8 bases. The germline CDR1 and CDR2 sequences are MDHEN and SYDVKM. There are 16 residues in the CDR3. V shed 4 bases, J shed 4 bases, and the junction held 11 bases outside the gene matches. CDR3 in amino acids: CASSSPTGERITEAFF. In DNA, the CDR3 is TGTGCCAGCAGTTCCCCGACAGGGGAGCGGATCACTGAAGCTTTCTTT.

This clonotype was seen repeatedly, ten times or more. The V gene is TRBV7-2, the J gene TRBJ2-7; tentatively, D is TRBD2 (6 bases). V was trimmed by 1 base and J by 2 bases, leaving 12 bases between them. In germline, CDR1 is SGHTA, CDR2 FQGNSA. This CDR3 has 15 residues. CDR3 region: CASSLDRTIPYEQYF. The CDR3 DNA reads TGTGCCAGCAGCTTAGATAGGACTATCCCCTACGAGCAGTACTTC.

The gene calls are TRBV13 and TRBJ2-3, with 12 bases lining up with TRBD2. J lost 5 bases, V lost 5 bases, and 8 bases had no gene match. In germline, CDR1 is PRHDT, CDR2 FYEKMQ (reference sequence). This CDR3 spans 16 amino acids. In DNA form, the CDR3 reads TGTGCCAGCAGCGGCCGGACTAGCGGGAAACTAGATACGCAGTATTTT. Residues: CASSGRTSGKLDTQYF.

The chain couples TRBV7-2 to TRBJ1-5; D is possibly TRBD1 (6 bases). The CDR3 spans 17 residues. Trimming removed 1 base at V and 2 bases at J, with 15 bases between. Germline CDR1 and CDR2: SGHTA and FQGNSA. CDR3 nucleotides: TGTGCCAGCAGCTTAGTGGATACAGGGTTTGGCAATCAGCCCCAGCATTTT. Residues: CASSLVDTGFGNQPQHF.

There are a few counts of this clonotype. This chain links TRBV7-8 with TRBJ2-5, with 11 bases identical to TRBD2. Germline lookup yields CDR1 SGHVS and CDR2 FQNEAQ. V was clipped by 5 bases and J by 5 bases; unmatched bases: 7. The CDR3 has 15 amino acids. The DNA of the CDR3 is TGTGCCAGCAGCCCAGAGCGACTAGCGGGGGAGACCCAGTACTTC. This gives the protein CASSPERLAGETQYF.

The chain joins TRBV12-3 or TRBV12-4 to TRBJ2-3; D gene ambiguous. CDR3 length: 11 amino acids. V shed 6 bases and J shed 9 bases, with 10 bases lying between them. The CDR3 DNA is TGTGCCAGCAGCCCCGCAGTCACGCAGTATTTT. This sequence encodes CASSPAVTQYF.